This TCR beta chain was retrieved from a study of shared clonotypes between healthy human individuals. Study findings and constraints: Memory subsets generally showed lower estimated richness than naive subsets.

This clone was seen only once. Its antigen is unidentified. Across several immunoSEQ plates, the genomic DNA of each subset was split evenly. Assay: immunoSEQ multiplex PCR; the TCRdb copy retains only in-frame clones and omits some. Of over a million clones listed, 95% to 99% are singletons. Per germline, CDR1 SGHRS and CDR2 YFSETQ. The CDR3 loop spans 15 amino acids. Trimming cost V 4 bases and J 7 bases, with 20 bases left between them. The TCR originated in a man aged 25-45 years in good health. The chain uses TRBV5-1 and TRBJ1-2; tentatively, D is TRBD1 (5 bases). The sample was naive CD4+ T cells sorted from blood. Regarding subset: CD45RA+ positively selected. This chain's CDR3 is CASSQGGTGSGGYTF. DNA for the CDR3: TGCGCCAGCAGCCAAGGAGGAACAGGCTCGGGTGGCTACACCTTC.